These 8 T cell receptor beta chains originate from one sample sequenced in a study of T cell repertoires in cytomegalovirus infection. MiXCR was run by TCRdb on the reads, yielding one entry per CDR3 protein. In the table there are roughly 230,000 distinct CDR3 sequences, under 25% of which are singletons. The sample taken for sequencing was CD8+ T cells from PBMCs. Source of these receptors: a human donor in good health (CMV status not recorded). Some clones in this sample may be carry-over from other donors' samples.

A single count supports this clonotype. The genes are TRBV19 and TRBJ2-1; 7 bases are shared with TRBD2. CDR1 LNHDA and CDR2 SQIVND come from the germline V gene (reference sequence). V was pared by 5 bases and J by 2 bases, with 9 bases of the junction left unmatched. The CDR3 is 16 residues long. Here the CDR3 reads CASSHGRGGTYNEQFF. CDR3 nucleotide sequence: TGTGCCAGTAGTCACGGGCGGGGAGGGACCTACAATGAGCAGTTCTTC.

In its sample, this clonotype was seen a few times. The chain joins TRBV20-1 to TRBJ2-3; no reliable D call. The CDR3 extends over 12 amino acids. Deletions cut 0 bases from V and 6 bases from J, with 7 bases between. From germline, CDR1 is DFQATT and CDR2 SNEGSKA (reference sequence). CDR3 DNA sequence: TGCAGTGCTAGAGAGGCCGGGGATACGCAGTATTTT. This encodes CSAREAGDTQYF.

This chain links TRBV9 with TRBJ1-1; D unclear. Per the germline V gene, CDR1 is SGDLS and CDR2 is YYNGEE. This CDR3 is built from 13 residues. V was shortened by 2 bases and J by 5 bases, with 10 bases between the two germline ends. The CDR3 protein is CASSVVLSTEAFF. In DNA, the CDR3 is TGTGCCAGCAGCGTCGTGCTTTCGACTGAAGCTTTCTTT. Supplemented by reference TRBV9 and TRBJ1-1, the full variable domain reads DSGVTQTPKHLITATGQRVTLRCSPRSGDLSVYWYQQSLDQGLQFLIQYYNGEERAKGNILERFSAQQFPDLHSELNLSSLELGDSALYFCASSVVLSTEAFFGQGTRLTVV.

This clonotype was counted between two and nine times. The CDR3 DNA sequence: TGTGCCAGCAGCCCTGGCCCTAGCACAGATACGCAGTATTTT. Protein sequence: CASSPGPSTDTQYF. This chain connects TRBV12-3 or TRBV12-4 to TRBJ2-3; D remains ambiguous. The CDR3 is 14 amino acids. Between the trimmed V and J ends, which lost 6 bases and 0 bases, there was a span of 10 bases.

This chain links TRBV27 with TRBJ2-1; D tentatively reads TRBD1 or TRBD2 (5 bases each). The V gene lost 10 bases and the J gene lost 6 bases, with 13 bases spanning the gap. This CDR3 spans 12 amino acids. CDR1 MNHEY and CDR2 SMNVEV come from the germline V gene (reference sequence). The CDR3 sequence is CATGAAGNEQFF. For the CDR3, the DNA is TGTGCCACCGGGGCAGCTGGCAATGAGCAGTTCTTC.

Remarks on this clonotype: A clone one base away is much larger, so this may be a read error. The chain is built from TRBV7-2 and TRBJ2-1; 7 bases map to TRBD1. V lost 0 bases, J lost 10 bases, and 12 bases stayed unmatched. The germline CDR1 and CDR2 sequences are SGHTA and FQGNSA. This CDR3 region has 16 residues. The CDR3 sequence: CASSLATGVPAKEQFF. In DNA form, the CDR3 reads TGTGCCAGCAGCTTAGCCACAGGGGTCCCTGCCAAGGAGCAGTTCTTC. The whole variable domain, filled in from reference TRBV7-2 and TRBJ2-1, reads GAGVSQSPSNKVTEKGKDVELRCDPISGHTALYWYRQSLGQGLEFLIYFQGNSAPDKSGLPSDRFSAERTGGSVSTLTIQRTQQEDSAVYLCASSLATGVPAKEQFFGPGTRLTVL.

This clonotype was observed at least ten times. This sequence joins TRBV7-9 and TRBJ1-1; possibly TRBD1 for D (5 bases). V lost 6 bases, J lost 1 base, and 12 bases lay in between. The CDR3 runs 14 residues. Per the germline V gene, CDR1 is SEHNR and CDR2 is FQNEAQ (reference sequence). In DNA form, the CDR3 reads TGTGCCAGCAGACCACCCACAGGGAACACTGAAGCTTTCTTT. Translation: CASRPPTGNTEAFF.

The CDR3 DNA reads as TGCGCCAGCAGCCAATTATTGGGGGTAGCCTACGAGCAGTACTTC. Amino acids: CASSQLLGVAYEQYF. The chain has TRBV4-1 and TRBJ2-7; TRBD1 or TRBD2 may be the D gene (5 bases each). The germline V and J ends were trimmed by 2 bases and 2 bases, with 13 bases remaining between them. The V gene's germline CDR1 is MGHRA and CDR2 YSYEKL. The CDR3 loop spans 15 amino acids.